The 5 T cell receptor beta chains listed next were all sequenced from one sample in a study of spatial heterogeneity in lung cancer. The time point: blood at routine non-recurrence follow-up after resection. TCRdb reprocessed the 5' RACE reads via MiXCR and lists one record per CDR3 protein. The sample records under 20,000 distinct CDR3 sequences, over 8% being singletons. The sample here was PBMCs, taken at follow-up. These TCRs come from a female donor with early-stage non-small cell lung cancer.

The genes are TRBV19 and TRBJ2-3; D might be TRBD1 (6 bases). From germline, CDR1 is LNHDA and CDR2 SQIVND (reference sequence). V was clipped by 5 bases and J by 0 bases, with 15 bases between them. The length of the CDR3 is 16 residues. The CDR3 sequence is CASSLRDTSSTDTQYF. CDR3 sequence (DNA): TGTGCCAGTAGTCTCCGGGACACCTCTAGCACAGATACGCAGTATTTT.

This clonotype was counted many times. V and J are TRBV18 and TRBJ1-1; unclear D gene. V lost 5 bases, J lost 1 base, and 8 bases lay in between. This CDR3 spans 13 amino acids. The germline V gene encodes CDR1 KGHSH and CDR2 LQKENI. This chain's CDR3 is CASSMGQNTEAFF. CDR3 sequence (DNA): TGTGCCAGCTCAATGGGCCAGAACACTGAAGCTTTCTTT.

This clonotype was picked up many times. This sequence joins TRBV3-1 and TRBJ1-4; D ambiguous. Germline V gene lookup returns CDR1 LGHDT and CDR2 YNNKEL (reference sequence). V was clipped by 2 bases and J by 7 bases, with 11 bases between them. The CDR3 is made up of 14 amino acids. The CDR3 sequence: CASSQRGHPEKLFF. DNA for the CDR3: TGTGCCAGCAGCCAACGTGGGCACCCTGAAAAACTGTTTTTT.

On this clonotype itself: One base away lies a much larger clone, so this may be a sequencing read error. The gene calls are TRBV7-2 and TRBJ2-7; 11 bases align to TRBD2. In germline, CDR1 is SGHTA, CDR2 FQGNSA. This CDR3 spans 15 amino acids. The CDR3 sequence is CVSSYIGTSGYEQYF. In DNA form, the CDR3 reads TGTGTCAGCAGCTACATCGGGACTAGCGGATACGAGCAGTACTTC.

This clonotype was picked up many times. This chain joins TRBV20-1 and TRBJ2-1; TRBD2 matches at 10 bases. This CDR3 is built from 14 residues. V dropped 6 bases and J dropped 2; count of bases not matched to a gene: 4. Germline V gene sequence: CDR1 DFQATT, CDR2 SNEGSKA (reference sequence). The CDR3 protein is CSAQSGGAYNEQFF. DNA of the CDR3: TGCAGTGCACAAAGCGGGGGGGCCTACAATGAGCAGTTCTTC.